The next 26 T cell receptor beta chains were all read from a single sample in a study of long-term antiretroviral therapy in people with HIV. The assay, immunoSEQ v3.0, was run at survey level. The method was immunoSEQ multiplex PCR; TCRdb's version includes in-frame clones alone and lacks a portion of them. The profile shows about 24,000 clones, 81% of them singletons. The sample here was unsorted PBMCs, taken 4.4 years after starting antiretroviral therapy. These receptors originate from a young man with HIV.

Only a few counts were recorded for this clone. V usage is TRBV9 and J usage is TRBJ2-7; the match to TRBD1 covers 8 bases. Trimming took 4 bases from V and 0 from J; bases not matched to a gene: 6. The CDR3 has 15 residues. Looked up from germline, CDR1 is SGDLS and CDR2 is YYNGEE. In DNA form, the CDR3 reads TGTGCCAGCAGCTCCCGGGACAGGTCCTCCTACGAGCAGTACTTC. Protein product: CASSSRDRSSYEQYF.

The V and J genes are TRBV6-6 and TRBJ2-3; no definite D call. Germline CDR1 is MNHNY and CDR2 is SVGAGI (reference sequence). V was cut by 0 bases and J by 5 bases, with 12 bases left in between. CDR3 length: 15 residues. The CDR3 spells CASSYSPPVGDTQYF. CDR3 DNA sequence: TGTGCCAGCAGTTACTCCCCCCCGGTGGGAGATACGCAGTATTTT.

V and J are TRBV5-8 and TRBJ2-2, with 8 bases fitting TRBD2. The CDR3 is 15 residues long. Germline assignment: CDR1 SGHTS and CDR2 YDEGEE. V was clipped by 1 base and J by 2 bases; unmatched bases: 1. The CDR3 spells CASSLTSGNTGELFF. The CDR3 DNA is TGTGCCAGCAGCTTGACTAGCGGAAACACCGGGGAGCTGTTTTTT.

The chain is built from TRBV7-9 and TRBJ2-5, with D perhaps matching TRBD1 (6 bases). Between the trimmed V and J ends, which lost 3 bases and 5 bases, there was a span of 19 bases. In germline, CDR1 is SEHNR, CDR2 FQNEAQ (reference sequence). There are 16 residues in the CDR3. The CDR3: CASSLWGAQGRETQYF. CDR3 bases: TGTGCCAGCAGCTTGTGGGGCGCACAGGGTAGGGAGACCCAGTACTTC.

There are a few counts of this clone. The rearrangement links TRBV2 to TRBJ1-2; tentatively, D is TRBD1 (6 bases). Trimming shortened V by 3 bases and J by 2 bases, and 13 bases separated the two germline ends. Germline lookup yields CDR1 SNHLY and CDR2 FYNNEI. The CDR3 is 15 amino acids. The CDR3 coding sequence is TGTGCCAGCAGTGAGCTCCCAGGGGCAAACTATGGCTACACCTTC. Residues: CASSELPGANYGYTF.

The chain couples TRBV5-6 to TRBJ1-1; maybe TRBD1 (6 bases). Germline CDR1 is SGHDT and CDR2 is YYEEEE. The V and J ends lost 0 bases and 6 bases respectively, with 15 bases between them. This CDR3 is built from 15 residues. CDR3 coding DNA: TGTGCCAGCAGCTTGGACGCAGGGGTAAAGTCTGAAGCTTTCTTT. Encoded protein: CASSLDAGVKSEAFF.

This clone is medium-sized. V usage is TRBV5-4 and J usage is TRBJ1-2; D is undetermined. The length of the CDR3 is 16 residues. Between the trimmed V and J ends, which lost 0 bases and 0 bases, there was a span of 12 bases. Germline CDR1 is SGHNT and CDR2 is YYREEE (reference sequence). The CDR3 loop is CASSLGGDQANYGYTF. In DNA form, the CDR3 reads TGTGCCAGCAGCTTGGGCGGCGACCAAGCTAACTATGGCTACACCTTC.

The chain carries TRBV27 and TRBJ2-7; 7 nucleotides agree with TRBD2. This CDR3 is built from 17 residues. Trimming removed 3 bases from V and 0 bases from J; junction bases left unmatched: 11. Germline CDR1 and CDR2: MNHEY and SMNVEV (reference sequence). CDR3 region: CASSLLPSGESSYEQYF. DNA of the CDR3: TGTGCCAGCAGTTTGCTTCCTAGCGGCGAATCCTCCTACGAGCAGTACTTC.

This clone occurred a few times. The V gene is TRBV10-1, the J gene TRBJ2-7, with D possibly called TRBD1 or TRBD2 (5 bases each). The V and J ends lost 8 bases and 4 bases respectively, with 9 bases between them. The germline V gene encodes CDR1 WNHNN and CDR2 SYGVQD (reference sequence). CDR3 length: 11 amino acids. In DNA, the CDR3 is TGCGCCAGCGGGGACGAGTACGAGCAGTACTTC. Amino acids: CASGDEYEQYF.

The chain joins TRBV5-1 to TRBJ1-1; the D is unclear. Germline V gives CDR1 SGHRS, CDR2 YFSETQ. CDR3 length: 14 residues. Trimming took 3 bases from V and 1 from J, leaving 10 bases between them. The CDR3 is CASSWGPGNTEAFF. The CDR3 nucleotides read TGCGCCAGCAGCTGGGGTCCCGGGAACACTGAAGCTTTCTTT.

The chain employs TRBV27 and TRBJ2-7; D may be TRBD1 or TRBD2 (6 bases each). CDR1 and CDR2 from the germline V gene are MNHEY and SMNVEV (reference sequence). Trimming cost V 4 bases and J 1 base, with 17 bases left between them. The CDR3 is made up of 16 amino acids. The CDR3 reads CASSSITGAVSYEQYF. The CDR3 DNA sequence: TGTGCCAGCAGTTCCATAACGGGGGCAGTTTCCTACGAGCAGTACTTC.

CDR3 sequence: CASSQGVAAYEQYF. The CDR3 DNA follows: TGCGCCAGCAGCCAAGGGGTTGCGGCCTACGAGCAGTACTTC. The chain recombines TRBV4-1 with TRBJ2-7; D is uncertain. The CDR3 has 14 amino acids. Trimming shortened V by 1 base and J by 2 bases, and 9 bases separated the two germline ends. The germline V gene encodes CDR1 MGHRA and CDR2 YSYEKL.

J is TRBJ1-5 and V is TRBV18, with 8 positions matching TRBD1. Looked up from germline, CDR1 is KGHSH and CDR2 is LQKENI. V lost 5 bases, J lost 2 bases, and 2 bases stayed unmatched. The CDR3 is made up of 14 amino acids. The CDR3 coding sequence is TGTGCCAGCTCATCGGGACAGGGCAATCAGCCCCAGCATTTT. This gives the protein CASSSGQGNQPQHF. The complete variable domain, with remaining parts taken from reference TRBV18 and TRBJ1-5, reads NAGVMQNPRHLVRRRGQEARLRCSPMKGHSHVYWYRQLPEEGLKFMVYLQKENIIDESGMPKERFSAEFPKEGPSILRIQQVVRGDSAAYFCASSSGQGNQPQHFGDGTRLSIL.

The chain has TRBV5-4 and TRBJ2-6, with D possibly matching TRBD2 (5 bases). The CDR3 runs to 15 residues. V was clipped by 1 base and J by 1 base, with 6 bases between them. The germline CDR1 and CDR2 sequences are SGHNT and YYREEE (reference sequence). CDR3 DNA sequence: TGTGCCAGCAGCTTGCGGGGATCTGGGGCCAACGTCCTGACTTTC. Its protein product is CASSLRGSGANVLTF.

This clone was recorded once. The rearrangement links TRBV28 to TRBJ2-2; 12 nucleotides align to TRBD2. The V and J ends lost 10 bases and 2 bases, in that order; junction bases with no gene match: 5. Germline lookup yields CDR1 MDHEN and CDR2 SYDVKM. The CDR3 is 15 amino acids. CDR3 loop: CATSGRALNTGELFF. The CDR3 nucleotides are TGTGCCACTAGCGGGAGGGCCTTAAACACCGGGGAGCTGTTTTTT.

The chain links TRBV28 to TRBJ2-4, with D maybe TRBD2 (6 bases). With 6 bases removed from V and 3 bases from J, the gap between germline ends came to 21 bases. CDR1 is MDHEN and CDR2 is SYDVKM in the germline V gene. The CDR3 sequence is 17 residues long. The CDR3 DNA is TGTGCCAGCAGGCAACACGGCTGGGAAGCGGGCAAAAACATTCAGTACTTC. It encodes CASRQHGWEAGKNIQYF.

This sequence joins TRBV15 and TRBJ1-1; a weak D match, TRBD1 (6 bases). The CDR3 has 15 residues. The ends were cut back, 0 bases at V and 4 bases at J, with 12 bases in the middle. CDR1 and CDR2 (germline): LNHNV, YYDKDF (reference sequence). CDR3 sequence reads: CATSRDRGEGTEAFF. CDR3 bases: TGTGCCACCAGCAGAGACAGGGGTGAGGGCACTGAAGCTTTCTTT.

The genes are TRBV5-1 and TRBJ1-2; TRBD1 agrees at 9 bases. The CDR3 covers 13 residues. Germline-derived CDR1 and CDR2 are SGHRS and YFSETQ. Losses at the gene ends were 5 bases for V and 7 bases for J; bases not matched to a gene: 6. The CDR3, as DNA: TGCGCCAGCAGTTTTGGACAGGGGTTTGGCTACACCTTC. This translates into CASSFGQGFGYTF.

This chain connects TRBV5-1 to TRBJ2-4; 8 bases are a match to TRBD1. The junction had 4 bases not matched to a gene; V was cut back by 3 bases and J by 5 bases. Germline V lookup: CDR1 SGHRS, CDR2 YFSETQ. The CDR3 covers 14 residues. The CDR3 protein is CASSSLTGENIQYF. The CDR3 DNA is TGCGCCAGCAGCTCCCTGACAGGGGAAAACATTCAGTACTTC. The full variable domain, in which reference TRBV5-1 and TRBJ2-4 provide the parts outside the CDR3, is KAGVTQTPRYLIKTRGQQVTLSCSPISGHRSVSWYQQTPGQGLQFLFEYFSETQRNKGNFPGRFSGRQFSNSRSEMNVSTLELGDSALYLCASSSLTGENIQYFGAGTRLSVL.

The genes are TRBV4-1 and TRBJ1-5, with D unresolved. V was shortened by 0 bases and J by 10 bases, with 10 bases between the two germline ends. CDR1 and CDR2 from the germline V gene are MGHRA and YSYEKL. The CDR3 runs to 13 residues. CDR3 sequence: CASSQDGVLPQHF. The CDR3 DNA follows: TGCGCCAGCAGCCAAGATGGGGTTCTCCCCCAGCATTTT.

This chain joins TRBV5-1 and TRBJ1-2; a possible D gene is TRBD1 (5 bases). The V end was cut by 3 bases, the J end by 2 bases, with 11 bases between. The CDR3 runs 14 residues. Germline CDR1 SGHRS, CDR2 YFSETQ. This CDR3 reads CASSSYQGNYGYTF. The CDR3 nucleotides read TGCGCCAGCAGCTCATACCAGGGAAACTATGGCTACACCTTC.

V is TRBV10-2 and J is TRBJ1-2; 7 positions agree with TRBD1. The V and J ends lost 4 bases and 2 bases, in that order; junction bases with no gene match: 4. Germline V lookup: CDR1 WSHSY, CDR2 SAAADI. This CDR3 contains 14 residues. Here the CDR3 reads CASSVQGFNYGYTF. The CDR3 DNA reads TGCGCCAGCAGTGTACAGGGGTTCAACTATGGCTACACCTTC.

The chain has TRBV29-1 and TRBJ2-7; 7 bases agree with TRBD1. The CDR3 has 13 residues. The V segment lost 4 bases and the J segment 4 bases; nucleotides outside the gene matches: 7. Germline-derived CDR1 and CDR2 are SQVTM and ANQGSEA. The CDR3 DNA reads TGCAGCGTTGTGTGGGACAGCGCTTACGAGCAGTACTTC. It encodes CSVVWDSAYEQYF.

The chain carries TRBV19 and TRBJ2-7, with TRBD1 as a possible D gene (6 bases). Per the germline V gene, CDR1 is LNHDA and CDR2 is SQIVND (reference sequence). V was shortened by 5 bases and J by 4 bases, with 15 bases between the two germline ends. This CDR3 is 14 amino acids long. DNA of the CDR3: TGTGCCAGTAGTCCGGTAGGACAGCGATACGAGCAGTACTTC. Its translation is CASSPVGQRYEQYF.

This chain joins TRBV27 and TRBJ2-5, with TRBD2 identical over 7 bases. V lost 5 bases to trimming and J lost 5 bases; unmatched junction nucleotides: 5. This CDR3 contains 13 residues. The germline V gene has CDR1 MNHEY and CDR2 SMNVEV (reference sequence). This CDR3 reads CASSLGLVETQYF. CDR3 nucleotides: TGTGCCAGCAGTCTAGGACTAGTGGAGACCCAGTACTTC.

This chain links TRBV5-5 with TRBJ2-3; TRBD2 aligns across 7 bases. Germline values: CDR1 SGHKS, CDR2 YYEKEE (reference sequence). Trimming cost V 4 bases and J 3 bases; bases outside gene matches: 11. This CDR3 is 16 amino acids long. DNA for the CDR3: TGTGCCAGCAGCGAGAAGCGGGGTGGGGCGACAGATACGCAGTATTTT. As protein: CASSEKRGGATDTQYF.